This T cell receptor (beta chain) was sequenced in a study of cytomegalovirus exposure and HLA in healthy donors. PCR amplification relied on 60 Vbeta primers (plus 13 Jbeta primers). The table came from immunoSEQ multiplex PCR; TCRdb's copy has only in-frame clones and leaves some out. The table shows approximately 76,000 clones, with under 70% occurring only once. V was shortened by 10 bases and J by 0 bases, with 15 bases between the two germline ends. The germline V gene encodes CDR1 MDHEN and CDR2 SYDVKM. The CDR3 has 14 amino acids. V is TRBV28 and J is TRBJ1-2; tentative D call: TRBD1 (5 bases). The source material was PBMCs. The clonotype was recovered from a man under 40 in good health and CMV-seropositive. The CDR3: CANGQGSANYGYTF. The CDR3 DNA is TGTGCCAACGGACAAGGGTCAGCTAACTATGGCTACACCTTC.